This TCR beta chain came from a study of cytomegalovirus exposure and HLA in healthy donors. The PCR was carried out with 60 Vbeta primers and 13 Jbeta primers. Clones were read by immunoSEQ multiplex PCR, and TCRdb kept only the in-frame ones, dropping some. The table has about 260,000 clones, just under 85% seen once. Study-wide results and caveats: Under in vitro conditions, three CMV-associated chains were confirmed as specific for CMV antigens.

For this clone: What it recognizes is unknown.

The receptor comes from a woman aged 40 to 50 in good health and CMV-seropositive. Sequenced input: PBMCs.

CDR3 nucleotides: TGTGCCAGCCGCTATAATTCACCCCTCCACTTT. It is translated as CASRYNSPLHF. V usage is TRBV28 and J usage is TRBJ1-6; the D is unclear. The germline V gene has CDR1 MDHEN and CDR2 SYDVKM. V was pared by 8 bases and J by 3 bases, with 2 bases between. The CDR3 contains 11 residues.